This T cell receptor (beta chain) was documented in a study of shared clonotypes between healthy human individuals. The germline V gene has CDR1 SQVTM and CDR2 ANQGSEA. V was clipped by 3 bases and J by 6 bases, with 18 bases between them. This CDR3 is 15 amino acids long. Remarks on this clone: Its antigen is unidentified.

Overall study findings and caveats: Non-shared clonotypes had lower generation probabilities than those shared by all four donors.

In the original processing: There were no quality scores in the junction-only immunoSEQ sequences, so filtering differed. Clones were sequenced by immunoSEQ multiplex PCR, and TCRdb holds only the in-frame ones, with some missing. The V and J calls and the clone size are those of that table, but D and trimming were determined from the DNA. The sample comprises some 2.4 million clones, approximately 94% of which are singletons, and about 0.39% rests with the top ten. Material for sequencing was naive CD4+ T cells from PBMCs. Subset: CD45RA+ positively selected. This receptor was obtained from a man aged 18 to 30 in good health. Some clones in this sample may be carry-over from other donors' samples. This chain connects TRBV29-1 to TRBJ2-1, with D unresolved. CDR3 amino acids: CSVDRASARANEQFF. The CDR3 bases are TGCAGCGTTGACCGGGCCTCCGCAAGGGCCAATGAGCAGTTCTTC.